This T cell receptor beta chain was obtained from a study of cytomegalovirus exposure and HLA in healthy donors. Germline lookup yields CDR1 SGHAT and CDR2 FQNNGV. The V and J ends lost 6 bases and 9 bases respectively, with 18 bases between them. This CDR3 region has 15 residues. About this clone: Antigen specificity is unknown.

Findings and limits, study-wide: Later analysis reportedly placed an Asian-associated ancestry cluster below the roughly 670-donor mean in N-insertions. More clonal expansion characterized HLA-associated TCR beta chains than equally common others in a later analysis. It was 164 TCR beta chains that were listed as cytomegalovirus-associated.

Primers included in the PCR were 60 Vbeta and 13 Jbeta primers. Sequencing used immunoSEQ multiplex PCR; TCRdb keeps in-frame clones, though not all of them. The table has some 98,000 clones, 70% to 80% seen once. The chain uses TRBV11-2 and TRBJ1-6, with a weak D call TRBD1 (6 bases). Sequenced input: PBMCs. This sequence was found in a man aged 18 to 29 in good health and CMV-seropositive. CDR3 nucleotides: TGTGCCAGCAGTTCACCCCGGGACATAGTTTCACCCCTCCACTTT. This sequence encodes CASSSPRDIVSPLHF. The variable domain in full, with the rest retrieved from reference TRBV11-2 and TRBJ1-6, is EAGVAQSPRYKIIEKRQSVAFWCNPISGHATLYWYQQILGQGPKLLIQFQNNGVVDDSQLPKDRFSAERLKGVDSTLKIQPAKLEDSAVYLCASSSPRDIVSPLHFGNGTRLTVT.